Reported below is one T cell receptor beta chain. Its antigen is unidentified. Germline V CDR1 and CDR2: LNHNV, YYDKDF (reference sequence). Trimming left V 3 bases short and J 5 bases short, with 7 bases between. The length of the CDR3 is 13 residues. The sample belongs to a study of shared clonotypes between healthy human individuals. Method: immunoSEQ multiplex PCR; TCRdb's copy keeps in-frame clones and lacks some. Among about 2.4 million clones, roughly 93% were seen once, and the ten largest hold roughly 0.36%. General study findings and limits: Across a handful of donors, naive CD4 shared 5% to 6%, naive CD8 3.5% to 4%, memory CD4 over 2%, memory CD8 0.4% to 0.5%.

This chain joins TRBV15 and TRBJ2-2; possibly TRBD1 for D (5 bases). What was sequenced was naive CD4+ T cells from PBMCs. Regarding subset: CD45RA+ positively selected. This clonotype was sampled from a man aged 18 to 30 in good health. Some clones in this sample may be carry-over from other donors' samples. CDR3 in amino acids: CATSSYRTGELFF. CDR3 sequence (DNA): TGTGCCACCAGCAGCTACAGGACCGGGGAGCTGTTTTTT. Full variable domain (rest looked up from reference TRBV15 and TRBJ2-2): DAMVIQNPRYQVTQFGKPVTLSCSQTLNHNVMYWYQQKSSQAPKLLFHYYDKDFNNEADTPDNFQSRRPNTSFCFLDIRSPGLGDTAMYLCATSSYRTGELFFGEGSRLTVL.